These 27 T cell receptor beta chains were sequenced from one sample in a study of shared clonotypes between healthy human individuals. Sequencing was performed with immunoSEQ multiplex PCR; in TCRdb, only in-frame clones are kept and a portion is missing. The data contain about 2.3 million clones, 93% of them singletons. The sequencing input was naive CD4+ T cells from PBMCs. Subset of the sample: CD45RA+ positively selected. These receptors all stem from a young man in good health. Some clones in this sample may be carry-over from other donors' samples.

CDR3 DNA: TGCGCCAGCCAGACCCAGGGGGGAGAGACCCAGTACTTC. Translation: CASQTQGGETQYF. The chain uses TRBV5-1 and TRBJ2-5, with D perhaps matching TRBD1 (7 bases). The CDR3 extends over 13 amino acids. The germline V and J ends were trimmed by 7 bases and 4 bases, with 14 bases remaining between them. Germline V CDR1 and CDR2: SGHRS, YFSETQ.

V usage is TRBV19 and J usage is TRBJ2-5, with D possibly matching TRBD2 (6 bases). The V end was cut by 5 bases, the J end by 0 bases, with 19 bases between. The germline gives CDR1 LNHDA, CDR2 SQIVND (reference sequence). This CDR3 is built from 17 residues. The CDR3 nucleotides read TGTGCCAGTAGTGAGTTGATAGGGAGGACAAACCAAGAGACCCAGTACTTC. Translated, it gives CASSELIGRTNQETQYF.

The genes are TRBV14 and TRBJ2-5; 7 nucleotides line up with TRBD1. V lost 2 bases to trimming and J lost 1 base; unmatched junction nucleotides: 7. The CDR3 runs 16 residues. Germline V gene data show CDR1 as SGHDN and CDR2 as FVKESK. CDR3 protein: CASSQRGRIGQETQYF. In nucleotides, the CDR3 is TGTGCCAGCAGCCAAAGGGGGCGGATTGGCCAAGAGACCCAGTACTTC.

As regards this clone: The same CDR3 can be traced to other DNA sequences in this sample. The chain is built from TRBV9 and TRBJ2-4; D gene uncertain. The CDR3 length is 13 residues. Looked up from germline, CDR1 is SGDLS and CDR2 is YYNGEE. Trimming took off 0 bases at V and 2 bases at J, with 3 bases between the two ends. DNA of the CDR3: TGTGCCAGCAGCGTAGCCCCCAAAAACATTCAGTACTTC. This gives the protein CASSVAPKNIQYF. Based on the CDR3 plus reference TRBV9 and TRBJ2-4, the full variable domain is DSGVTQTPKHLITATGQRVTLRCSPRSGDLSVYWYQQSLDQGLQFLIQYYNGEERAKGNILERFSAQQFPDLHSELNLSSLELGDSALYFCASSVAPKNIQYFGAGTRLSVL.

Here the CDR3 reads CASSVPGANVLTF. CDR3 nucleotides: TGTGCCAGCAGTGTTCCGGGGGCCAACGTCCTGACTTTC. This chain uses TRBV6-1 with TRBJ2-6; D remains ambiguous. The CDR3 length is 13 residues. Germline V CDR1 and CDR2: MNHNS, SASEGT. With 4 bases removed from V and 4 bases from J, the gap between germline ends came to 5 bases.

J is TRBJ2-7 and V is TRBV18, with a tentative D call TRBD1 (6 bases). Germline values: CDR1 KGHSH, CDR2 LQKENI. Trimming left V 3 bases short and J 5 bases short, with 14 bases between. The CDR3 extends over 14 amino acids. DNA for the CDR3: TGTGCCAGCTCACCTGTGCCAGGGGACCACGAGCAGTACTTC. Its translation: CASSPVPGDHEQYF.

The genes are TRBV5-1 and TRBJ1-4, with TRBD1 matching over 9 bases. Germline assignment: CDR1 SGHRS and CDR2 YFSETQ. V shed 0 bases, J shed 6 bases, and the junction held 6 bases outside the gene matches. The CDR3 contains 16 residues. CDR3: CASSLGTGARDEKLFF. Written as DNA, the CDR3 is TGCGCCAGCAGCTTGGGGACAGGGGCGAGGGATGAAAAACTGTTTTTT.

The CDR3 region has the DNA TGCAGCGTTGATCGTGGGGTTCTATTTAACTATGGCTACACCTTC. Its protein is CSVDRGVLFNYGYTF. The V call is TRBV29-1, the J call TRBJ1-2; D is uncertain. Germline V CDR1 and CDR2: SQVTM, ANQGSEA. The V gene lost 3 bases and the J gene lost 1 base, with 15 bases spanning the gap. This CDR3 has 15 residues.

This chain connects TRBV18 to TRBJ2-6; D gene uncertain. From germline, CDR1 is KGHSH and CDR2 LQKENI. Deletions cut 4 bases from V and 0 bases from J, with 10 bases between. The length of the CDR3 is 16 residues. The CDR3 DNA is TGTGCCAGCTCACTTCCGGACGGCTCTGGGGCCAACGTCCTGACTTTC. Translated, it gives CASSLPDGSGANVLTF.

The chain uses TRBV7-8 and TRBJ2-2; D is unresolved. V was clipped by 5 bases and J by 1 base, with 14 bases between them. CDR3 length: 16 residues. In germline, CDR1 is SGHVS, CDR2 FQNEAQ. The DNA of the CDR3 is TGTGCCAGCAGCCCGATGAGTCCCCGGAACACCGGGGAGCTGTTTTTT. As protein: CASSPMSPRNTGELFF.

The V call is TRBV5-1, the J call TRBJ2-1, with 10 bases that match TRBD2. In germline, CDR1 is SGHRS, CDR2 YFSETQ. The CDR3 covers 15 residues. With V trimmed by 3 bases and J by 5 bases, 5 bases remained unmatched. CDR3 loop: CASSSAGGSHNEQFF. The CDR3 DNA follows: TGCGCCAGCAGCTCAGCGGGAGGGTCCCACAATGAGCAGTTCTTC.

The chain carries TRBV30 and TRBJ2-5; TRBD2 might be the D (6 bases). Germline V CDR1 and CDR2: GTSNPN, SVGIG (reference sequence). CDR3 length: 13 amino acids. Trimming took 0 bases from V and 7 from J, leaving 12 bases between them. CDR3 region: CAWSVLGSGTQYF. In nucleotides, the CDR3 is TGTGCCTGGAGTGTACTCGGGAGTGGGACCCAGTACTTC.

Only a few counts were recorded for this clone. V is TRBV20-1 and J is TRBJ1-5; no definite D call. V lost 3 bases, J lost 11 bases, and 11 bases lay in between. The germline gives CDR1 DFQATT, CDR2 SNEGSKA (reference sequence). The CDR3 is 11 residues long. In DNA, the CDR3 is TGCAGTGCTAGCTTCGGCCCGTCCCAGCATTTT. This gives the protein CSASFGPSQHF.

This clone was seen a single time. The chain joins TRBV6-5 to TRBJ1-5, with D perhaps matching TRBD1 (5 bases). The CDR3 has 15 amino acids. Germline V gene sequence: CDR1 MNHEY, CDR2 SVGAGI. Trimming removed 6 bases at V and 2 bases at J, with 14 bases between. This CDR3 is CASRSGAAGNQPQHF. The CDR3 coding sequence is TGTGCCAGCAGATCCGGGGCTGCGGGCAATCAGCCCCAGCATTTT.

V usage is TRBV27 and J usage is TRBJ1-2; possibly TRBD1 for D (5 bases). CDR1 is MNHEY and CDR2 is SMNVEV in the germline V gene (reference sequence). This CDR3 has 12 residues. V gave up 2 bases and J gave up 6 bases, with 7 bases separating them. The CDR3 region is CASSLEGNGYTF. As DNA, the CDR3 is TGTGCCAGCAGTTTAGAGGGGAATGGCTACACCTTC.

The chain links TRBV21-1 to TRBJ2-3. TRBV21-1 is annotated as a pseudogene. The length of the CDR3 is 17 residues. Written as DNA, the CDR3 is TGTGCCAGCAGCACTGGAGTAGGGACGGCGACGACAGATACGCAGTATTTT. Residues: CASSTGVGTATTDTQYF.

The genes are TRBV4-3 and TRBJ2-1, with TRBD1 identical over 9 bases. V dropped 0 bases and J dropped 16; count of bases not matched to a gene: 7. The V gene's germline CDR1 is LGHNA and CDR2 YSLEER. The CDR3 extends over 13 amino acids. The CDR3 DNA is TGCGCCAGCAGCCAAGACGTAACGACAGGGGGTTTCTTC. Translated, it gives CASSQDVTTGGFF.

J is TRBJ2-7 and V is TRBV7-6; TRBD1 agrees at 9 bases. The CDR3 is made up of 15 amino acids. With 5 bases clipped from V and 3 bases from J, the junction kept 8 bases outside the gene matches. Germline V lookup: CDR1 SGHVS, CDR2 FNYEAQ. The DNA of the CDR3 is TGTGCCAGCAGCATGACAGGGGGTACCCTCTACGAGCAGTACTTC. Its translation: CASSMTGGTLYEQYF.

The chain carries TRBV5-1 and TRBJ1-3; 7 positions match TRBD1. Germline V CDR1 and CDR2: SGHRS, YFSETQ. J gave up 4 bases and V 4 bases, and 5 bases lay outside the gene matches. This CDR3 is 14 amino acids long. Here the CDR3 reads CASSVGTVGNTIYF. The CDR3 DNA reads as TGCGCCAGCAGCGTGGGGACAGTCGGAAACACCATATATTTT.

The chain links TRBV7-3 to TRBJ2-5, with 7 positions matching TRBD1. Per germline, CDR1 SGHTA and CDR2 FQGTGA. The V gene end was trimmed by 5 bases and the J gene end by 5 bases; junction bases not matched to a gene: 11. The CDR3 is made up of 15 amino acids. CDR3 in amino acids: CASSLGTVGFETQYF. The DNA of the CDR3 is TGTGCCAGCAGCCTCGGGACAGTTGGTTTCGAGACCCAGTACTTC.

The DNA of the CDR3 is TGTGCCAGTGAGCAGGGTAAATTGGTCTACGAGCAGTACTTC. Translating gives CASEQGKLVYEQYF. The gene calls are TRBV6-1 and TRBJ2-7; TRBD1 might be the D (5 bases). The CDR3 is made up of 14 amino acids. Germline V gene lookup returns CDR1 MNHNS and CDR2 SASEGT. The V and J ends lost 9 bases and 3 bases respectively, with 18 bases between them.

V is TRBV5-4 and J is TRBJ1-5; D not resolved. The CDR3 length is 12 residues. Germline assignment: CDR1 SGHNT and CDR2 YYREEE (reference sequence). V lost 2 bases and J lost 7, with 7 bases in between. CDR3 nucleotides: TGTGCCAGCAGCTTTCTTGACCAGCCCCAGCATTTT. Translated, it gives CASSFLDQPQHF.

The chain combines TRBV18 with TRBJ1-5; TRBD1 might be the D (6 bases). The CDR3 sequence is 15 residues long. Looked up from germline, CDR1 is KGHSH and CDR2 is LQKENI. The V end was cut by 2 bases, the J end by 1 base, with 9 bases between. Here the CDR3 DNA reads TGTGCCAGCTCACCAAGGGGGGTGAGCAATCAGCCCCAGCATTTT. Translation gives CASSPRGVSNQPQHF.

The chain uses TRBV7-3 and TRBJ2-3, with a tentative D call TRBD2 (6 bases). V lost 4 bases and J lost 4, with 12 bases in between. The CDR3 has 14 amino acids. Germline V gene data show CDR1 as SGHTA and CDR2 as FQGTGA. CDR3 DNA sequence: TGTGCCAGCAGCTGGACCCAGCGGGCAGATACGCAGTATTTT. It translates to CASSWTQRADTQYF.

This sequence joins TRBV6-1 and TRBJ2-4; no firm D call. The V and J ends lost 4 bases and 1 base respectively, with 11 bases between them. The CDR3 is made up of 15 amino acids. Germline V gives CDR1 MNHNS, CDR2 SASEGT. In DNA, the CDR3 is TGTGCCAGCAGTGTAGGCATCGGGGCCAAAAACATTCAGTACTTC. It encodes CASSVGIGAKNIQYF.

The chain links TRBV28 to TRBJ1-1; perhaps TRBD1 as D (5 bases). The CDR3 extends over 13 amino acids. Germline CDR1 MDHEN, CDR2 SYDVKM. CDR3 amino acids: CISWGVADTEAFF. The CDR3 DNA sequence: TGTATATCCTGGGGGGTGGCGGACACTGAAGCTTTCTTT.

This clone occurred once. V gene TRBV9 combines with J gene TRBJ2-2; 12 nucleotides match TRBD2. V was clipped by 0 bases and J by 6 bases; unmatched bases: 3. Per germline, CDR1 SGDLS and CDR2 YYNGEE. There are 16 residues in the CDR3. CDR3 protein: CASSVGTSGTPGELFF. Written as DNA, the CDR3 is TGTGCCAGCAGCGTAGGGACTAGCGGGACCCCCGGGGAGCTGTTTTTT. Based on the CDR3 plus reference TRBV9 and TRBJ2-2, the full variable domain is DSGVTQTPKHLITATGQRVTLRCSPRSGDLSVYWYQQSLDQGLQFLIQYYNGEERAKGNILERFSAQQFPDLHSELNLSSLELGDSALYFCASSVGTSGTPGELFFGEGSRLTVL.